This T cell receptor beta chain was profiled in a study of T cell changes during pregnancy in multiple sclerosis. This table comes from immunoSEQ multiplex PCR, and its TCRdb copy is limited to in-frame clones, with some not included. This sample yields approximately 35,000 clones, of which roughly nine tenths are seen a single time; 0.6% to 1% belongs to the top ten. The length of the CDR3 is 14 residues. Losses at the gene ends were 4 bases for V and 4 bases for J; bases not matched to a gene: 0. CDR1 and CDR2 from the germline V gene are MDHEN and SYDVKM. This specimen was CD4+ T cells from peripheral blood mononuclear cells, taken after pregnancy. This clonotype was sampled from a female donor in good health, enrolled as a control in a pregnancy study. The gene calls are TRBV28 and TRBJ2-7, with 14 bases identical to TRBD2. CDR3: CASSWTSGRYEQYF. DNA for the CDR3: TGTGCCAGCAGTTGGACTAGCGGGAGGTACGAGCAGTACTTC.